Listed here is a single T cell receptor beta chain. Antigen: not known. Germline V gene lookup returns CDR1 MGHRA and CDR2 YSYEKL. CDR3 length: 16 amino acids. V shed 4 bases and J 3 bases; nucleotides not matched to a gene: 10. This sample is part of a study of cytomegalovirus exposure and HLA in healthy donors. Study outcomes and limitations: Earlier analysis found most TCR beta V segments productive about 90% or about 30% of the time. Later genetic work tied a missense DCLRE1C variant to beta-chain V and J trimming.

Primers for the PCR totalled 60 Vbeta and 13 Jbeta. Using immunoSEQ multiplex PCR, the repertoire was profiled, and TCRdb retains in-frame clones only, with some absent. Among 65,000 to 90,000 clones, approximately 78% were seen once, and the ten largest hold about 2%. Sequencing input: PBMCs. J is TRBJ2-7 and V is TRBV4-1, with TRBD1 matching 9 bases. This sequence originates from a man aged 18 to 30 in good health and CMV-seronegative. CDR3 in DNA: TGCGCCAGCAGCCTCCTGGGTGGGACAGGGTTCTACGAGCAGTACTTC. This gives the protein CASSLLGGTGFYEQYF.